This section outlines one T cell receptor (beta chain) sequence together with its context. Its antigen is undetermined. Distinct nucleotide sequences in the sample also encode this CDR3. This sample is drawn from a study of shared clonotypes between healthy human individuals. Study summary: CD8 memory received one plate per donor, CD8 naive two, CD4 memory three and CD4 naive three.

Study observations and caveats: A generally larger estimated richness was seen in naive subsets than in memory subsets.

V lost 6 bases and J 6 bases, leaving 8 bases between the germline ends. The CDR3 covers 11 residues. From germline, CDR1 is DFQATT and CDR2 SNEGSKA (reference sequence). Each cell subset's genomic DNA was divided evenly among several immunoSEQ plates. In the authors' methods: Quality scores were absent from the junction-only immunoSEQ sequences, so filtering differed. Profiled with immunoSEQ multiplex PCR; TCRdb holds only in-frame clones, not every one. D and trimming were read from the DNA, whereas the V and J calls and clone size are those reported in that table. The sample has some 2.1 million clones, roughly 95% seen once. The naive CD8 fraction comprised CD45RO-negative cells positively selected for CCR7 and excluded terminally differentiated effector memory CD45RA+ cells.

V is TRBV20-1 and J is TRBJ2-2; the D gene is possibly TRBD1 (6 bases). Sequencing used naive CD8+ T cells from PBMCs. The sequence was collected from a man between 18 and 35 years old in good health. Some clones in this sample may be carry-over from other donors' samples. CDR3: CSAPGAGELFF. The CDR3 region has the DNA TGCAGTGCGCCAGGGGCCGGGGAGCTGTTTTTT.